This TCR beta chain was retrieved from a study of blood T cell repertoires in COVID-19. The overall study: From the United States, Italy and Spain came samples of acute and convalescent COVID-19.

The data were produced by immunoSEQ multiplex PCR, yet TCRdb's version contains in-frame clones alone and is incomplete. The sample consists of about 150,000 clones, roughly 90% of them appearing once. Each participant's cohort was designated according to participant-reported clinical history. For recovered donors of Cohort 3, there were two negative PCRs, clearance, or symptom resolution. In its sample, this clone was seen a few times. The TCR sequence derives from a man aged 50 to 59 who had recovered from COVID-19. The specimen sequenced was PBMCs or T cells enriched from blood (not recorded which).

The CDR3 loop is CASSPQLATYEQYF. CDR3 bases: TGTGCCAGCAGTCCCCAACTAGCGACCTACGAGCAGTACTTC. The chain combines TRBV28 with TRBJ2-7, with 7 bases identical to TRBD2. The CDR3 totals 14 residues. V trimming: 5 bases; J trimming: 2 bases; junction bases outside the gene matches: 6. Per the germline V gene, CDR1 is MDHEN and CDR2 is SYDVKM.